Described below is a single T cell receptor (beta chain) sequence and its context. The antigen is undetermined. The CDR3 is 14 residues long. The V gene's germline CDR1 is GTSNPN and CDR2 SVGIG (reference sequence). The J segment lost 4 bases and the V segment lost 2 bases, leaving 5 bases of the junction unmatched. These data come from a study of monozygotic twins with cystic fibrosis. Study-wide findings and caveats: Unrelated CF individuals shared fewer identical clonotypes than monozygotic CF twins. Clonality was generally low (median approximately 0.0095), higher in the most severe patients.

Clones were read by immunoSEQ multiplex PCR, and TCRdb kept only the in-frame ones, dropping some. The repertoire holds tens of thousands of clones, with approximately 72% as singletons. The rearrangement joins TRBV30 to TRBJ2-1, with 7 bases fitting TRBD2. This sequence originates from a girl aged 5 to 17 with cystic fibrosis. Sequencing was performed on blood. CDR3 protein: CAWSRLADYNEQFF. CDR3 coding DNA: TGTGCCTGGAGTCGTCTAGCGGATTACAATGAGCAGTTCTTC.